This T cell receptor beta chain was found in a study of early T cells in non-severe SARS-CoV-2 infection. This clonotype was seen ten or more times. TCRdb analysed the 5' RACE reads with MiXCR anew, one entry per CDR3 protein. Among 85,000 to 90,000 distinct CDR3 sequences listed, around 14% were seen once. V lost 1 base and J lost 0, with 10 bases in between. The CDR3 consists of 15 residues. CDR1 is DFQATT, CDR2 SNEGSKA, per germline (reference sequence). Material for sequencing was whole blood. This chain joins TRBV20-1 and TRBJ1-3; D gene uncertain. This clonotype originated in an adult who was a healthcare worker with PCR-confirmed SARS-CoV-2 infection or an uninfected control (not recorded which). This chain's CDR3 is CSARGSFNSGNTIYF. As DNA, the CDR3 is TGCAGTGCTAGAGGGTCGTTTAACTCTGGAAACACCATATATTTT.